The 9 T cell receptor beta chains listed next were all sequenced from one sample in a study of tumor-infiltrating lymphocytes in primary liver carcinoma. Blood RNA originated from unsorted whole blood, with germline DNA additionally extracted. Priming with a constant-region primer yielded TCR beta cDNA from about 510 ng total RNA. What produced the TCR beta libraries was three nested multiplex PCR rounds using slightly modified ARM-PCR. PCR rounds one and two used TRBV1-TRBV30 forward primers with a C-beta reverse primer for about 11 cycles each. From the multiplex PCR reads, TCRdb called clonotypes with MiXCR, one entry per CDR3 protein. The table lists fewer than 350,000 distinct CDR3 sequences, 65% of them singletons. The specimen was peripheral blood. Receptors were obtained from a man in his forties with primary liver carcinoma and hepatitis B virus infection.

The CDR3 DNA is TGTGCCAGTAATGAAGGTGGAATAGTTAGCAATCAGCCCCAGCATTTT. Protein product: CASNEGGIVSNQPQHF. The chain joins TRBV6-1 to TRBJ1-5; no definite D call. The CDR3 is 16 amino acids. Germline values: CDR1 MNHNS, CDR2 SASEGT. Deletions cut 9 bases from V and 0 bases from J, with 18 bases between.

As for this clonotype: A read error may produce the germline difference seen at one junction end. The chain joins TRBV14 to TRBJ2-2, with D hard to call. CDR3 size: 15 residues. Germline CDR1 is SGHDN and CDR2 is FVKESK. The CDR3 bases are TGTGTCAGCAGCCAAGTTCACGCGAACACCGGGGAGCTGTTTTTT. It encodes CVSSQVHANTGELFF.

This clonotype was seen more than once but under ten times. V and J are TRBV11-2 and TRBJ2-2; TRBD1 matches 8 bases. This CDR3 is built from 13 residues. Germline CDR1 is SGHAT and CDR2 is FQNNGV. Trimming removed 5 bases from V and 10 bases from J; junction bases left unmatched: 6. The CDR3 loop is CASSTDRAEELFF. CDR3 DNA sequence: TGTGCCAGCAGCACGGACAGGGCTGAGGAGCTGTTTTTT.

On this clonotype itself: Because it lacks the conserved phenylalanine or tryptophan at the end, this CDR3 is likely a read error. The chain is built from TRBV11-2 and TRBJ2-3, with D possibly TRBD1 on 5 matching bases. This CDR3 comprises 18 residues. V gave up 4 bases and J gave up 6 bases, with 26 bases separating them. Germline CDR1 SGHAT, CDR2 FQNNGV. The CDR3 DNA reads TGTGCCAGCAGCTCGTATCAGCGACAGTTCCACCCGACTGATACGCAGTATATT. Encoded protein: CASSSYQRQFHPTDTQYI.

This chain joins TRBV10-3 and TRBJ1-1; a possible D gene is TRBD1 (5 bases). Germline assignment: CDR1 ENHRY and CDR2 SYGVKD. CDR3 length equals 16 residues. Trimming cost V 0 bases and J 3 bases, with 14 bases left between them. DNA for the CDR3: TGTGCCATCAGTGAGTCGGGACGTTGGGGGGACACTGAAGCTTTCTTT. Translating gives CAISESGRWGDTEAFF.

This clonotype was picked up one time. Given a much more abundant clone one base away, this may be a read error. The chain carries TRBV12-3 or TRBV12-4 and TRBJ2-4; TRBD2 is a possible D gene (7 bases). This CDR3 contains 15 residues. V was pared by 0 bases and J by 10 bases, with 16 bases between. The CDR3 coding sequence is TGTGCCAGCAGTTTAGCGCGGGGGATCAGGGGTATTCAGTACTTC. This encodes CASSLARGIRGIQYF.

In regard to this clonotype: A read error may explain this, as a much larger clone is one base away. The rearrangement uses TRBV4-3 and TRBJ2-5; D is ambiguous. The CDR3 extends over 13 amino acids. Germline-derived CDR1 and CDR2 are LGHNA and YSLEER. The CDR3: CASSQQYQEIQYF. The CDR3 coding sequence is TGCGCCAGCAGCCAACAGTACCAAGAGATCCAGTACTTC.

As to this clonotype: Because it lacks the conserved phenylalanine or tryptophan at the end, this CDR3 is likely a read error. The chain recombines TRBV6-1 with TRBJ2-2; no firm D call. CDR1 MNHNS and CDR2 SASEGT come from the germline V gene. The V end was cut by 6 bases, the J end by 4 bases, with 9 bases between. The CDR3 spans 13 residues. The CDR3 is CASSRQFTGELFV. CDR3 sequence (DNA): TGTGCCAGCAGCAGACAATTCACCGGGGAGCTGTTTGTC.

This chain's CDR3 is CASRPGLPRGYEQYF. Here the CDR3 DNA reads TGTGCCAGCAGACCGGGACTCCCGAGGGGCTACGAGCAGTACTTC. The chain carries TRBV6-1 and TRBJ2-7; D may be TRBD2 (6 bases). This CDR3 comprises 15 residues. Germline V lookup: CDR1 MNHNS, CDR2 SASEGT. V lost 6 bases and J lost 3, with 18 bases in between.